The 5 T cell receptor beta chains below all came from one sample that was sequenced in a study of cytomegalovirus exposure and HLA in healthy donors. Primers for the PCR totalled 60 Vbeta and 13 Jbeta. Sequencing was performed with immunoSEQ multiplex PCR; in TCRdb, only in-frame clones are kept and a portion is missing. The sample yields under 150,000 clones, approximately 75% seen once. The sequenced sample consisted of PBMCs. The source is a woman in her 40s in good health and CMV-seropositive.

The chain uses TRBV10-3 and TRBJ2-3; TRBD2 is a possible D gene (6 bases). CDR3 size: 13 residues. The germline V gene has CDR1 ENHRY and CDR2 SYGVKD. Trimming pared 6 bases from V and 3 bases from J, leaving 10 bases between. Written as DNA, the CDR3 is TGTGCCATCAGGGGGGACTTTACAGATACGCAGTATTTT. Translating it yields CAIRGDFTDTQYF.

The rearrangement uses TRBV28 and TRBJ2-5; maybe TRBD1 (6 bases). The end of the DNA is better explained by TRBJ2-7, so the J call may be wrong. Germline V gene sequence: CDR1 MDHEN, CDR2 SYDVKM. The CDR3 contains 14 residues. CDR3 DNA: TGTGCCAGCAGGTCAGGGGTGGCGACCTACGAGCAGTACTTC. This codes for CASRSGVATYEQYF.

V is TRBV4-2 and J is TRBJ2-3, with 14 bases lining up with TRBD2. The CDR3 loop spans 16 amino acids. Germline loops: CDR1 LGHNA, CDR2 YNFKEQ. The V segment lost 4 bases and the J segment 5 bases; nucleotides outside the gene matches: 5. CDR3 sequence reads: CASSPRLAGGQDTQYF. The CDR3 DNA reads as TGTGCCAGCAGCCCGAGACTAGCGGGGGGGCAAGATACGCAGTATTTT.

V usage is TRBV4-3 and J usage is TRBJ2-7; 11 bases line up with TRBD1. The CDR3 is 14 residues long. The trim removed 4 bases at V and 7 bases at J, leaving 6 bases unmatched. Germline CDR1 is LGHNA and CDR2 is YSLEER. CDR3 DNA: TGCGCCAGCAGCCTCGGACAGGGGGCTGAGGAGCAGTACTTC. Its translation: CASSLGQGAEEQYF.

The gene calls are TRBV28 and TRBJ2-2, with TRBD2 as a possible D gene (6 bases). Germline-derived CDR1 and CDR2 are MDHEN and SYDVKM. V gave up 6 bases and J gave up 5 bases, with 19 bases separating them. CDR3 length: 16 amino acids. This chain's CDR3 is CASRSLGRGLTGELFF. As DNA, the CDR3 is TGTGCCAGCAGATCCCTGGGACGGGGGTTAACCGGGGAGCTGTTTTTT. Complete variable domain (other parts from reference TRBV28 and TRBJ2-2): DVKVTQSSRYLVKRTGEKVFLECVQDMDHENMFWYRQDPGLGLRLIYFSYDVKMKEKGDIPEGYSVSREKKERFSLILESASTNQTSMYLCASRSLGRGLTGELFFGEGSRLTVL.